This paragraph reports one T cell receptor (beta chain). No antigen is known for it. The sample is drawn from a study of OX40 agonist ivuxolimab in advanced cancers. The assay was immunoSEQ multiplex PCR, and TCRdb's table has in-frame clones only and misses some. The table includes about 67,000 clones, 90% to 95% detected once. Points from the study as a whole: Averaging showed that CD8+ T cells had more expanded clones than CD4+ did.

Systemic immunosuppression or autoimmune disease history was grounds to exclude patients. In germline, CDR1 is MNHNY, CDR2 SVGAGI (reference sequence). Trimming took 6 bases from V and 1 from J, leaving 12 bases between them. There are 14 residues in the CDR3. The TCR was taken from an adult with an advanced solid tumor such as melanoma, head and neck, liver or kidney cancer. Sequencing used CD4+ or CD8+ T cells sorted from blood, obtained in a trial of the OX40 agonist ivuxolimab. The chain has TRBV6-6 and TRBJ2-5; D might be TRBD1 (6 bases). The CDR3 nucleotides are TGTGCCAGCAGAGACAGGCTTCGCCAAGAGACCCAGTACTTC. As protein: CASRDRLRQETQYF.